A selection of T cell receptor beta chains follows, all from one sample in a study of CD8+CD57+ T cells in acquired aplastic anemia. TCRdb called the reads again in MiXCR, with one record for every CDR3 protein. In the table there are 200,000 to 250,000 distinct CDR3 sequences, 30% to 35% of which are singletons. The sequencing sample was made of sorted CD4+, CD8+, or CD8+CD57+ T cells (not recorded which) from PBMCs. These receptors all stem from a human donor in good health, serving as a control. Both conserved end residues are part of each CDR3. The D gene is left open where the match is weak. Where a row states a size, it is once, few, many or the class of an expanded clone; other rows omit it.

j_call clone_size v_call d_call cdr3_nt cdr3_aa
TRBJ2-5 . TRBV19 . TGTGCCAGTAGTCCGCCGAATGGGCAGGAGACCCAGTACTTC CASSPPNGQETQYF
TRBJ2-7 many TRBV12-3/TRBV12-4 . TGTGCCAGCAGCCGGGGAATACAGACCTACGAGCAGTACTTC CASSRGIQTYEQYF
TRBJ1-2 . TRBV10-3 . TGTGCCATCGGGCAGGGGAATGGCTACACCTTC CAIGQGNGYTF
TRBJ1-6 many TRBV7-2 . TGTGCCAGCAGCGGGGGCAGGGACCATTCACCCCTCCACTTT CASSGGRDHSPLHF
TRBJ2-7 many TRBV7-8 . TGTGCCAGCAGCCCTTCCGCCAACGCAAACTACGAGCAGTACTTC CASSPSANANYEQYF
TRBJ2-5 few TRBV5-4 . TGTGCCAGCAGCTTAGGTCTGGGGGAGACCCAGTACTTC CASSLGLGETQYF
TRBJ2-7 . TRBV20-1 TRBD2 TGCAGTGCCGGCGGGGGTATAAACTCCGAGCAGTACTTC CSAGGGINSEQYF
TRBJ2-4 . TRBV27 . TGTGCCAGCAGTTCGGCAGGGAAGGGCATTCAGTACTTC CASSSAGKGIQYF
TRBJ1-2 many TRBV4-1 . TGCGCCAGCAGCCAAGGTCTGTCCTATGGCTACACCTTC CASSQGLSYGYTF
TRBJ2-7 . TRBV12-3/TRBV12-4 . TGTGCCAGCAGTTCGGACAGTCCTGCCTACGAGCAGTACTTC CASSSDSPAYEQYF
TRBJ2-7 many TRBV2 TRBD1 TGTGCCAGCAGTTCGACAGGGCGCGAGCAGTACTTC CASSSTGREQYF
TRBJ1-4 . TRBV14 . TGTGCCAGCAGCCTCACCGGGGGGTCAACTAATGAAAAACTGTTTTTT CASSLTGGSTNEKLFF
TRBJ2-5 many TRBV2 . TGTGCCAGCAGAGATGGCAATGGCCAGACCCAGTACTTC CASRDGNGQTQYF
TRBJ1-5 many TRBV20-1 . TGCAGTGCTAGATTGGTTTATCAGCCCCAGCATTTT CSARLVYQPQHF
TRBJ1-2 many TRBV6-1 . TGTGCCAGCAGTACAGGGACCTATGGCTACACCTTC CASSTGTYGYTF
TRBJ2-5 . TRBV4-1 TRBD2 TGCGCCAGCAGCCTTGGTGCCCTTTTGGGGACTAGCGGGATCGAGACCCGGTACTTC CASSLGALLGTSGIETRYF
TRBJ2-2 . TRBV5-1 . TGCGCCAGCAGCCCAAACAATGGTGGAGCCAGGGGTGCCGGGGAGCTGTTTTTT CASSPNNGGARGAGELFF
TRBJ1-6 . TRBV15 . TGTGCCACCAGCAGAGAGGGTTCGGGGAATTCACCCCTCCACTTT CATSREGSGNSPLHF
TRBJ2-3 few TRBV10-3 . TGTGCCATCAGCTCACTGGCGCCAGATACGCAGTATTTT CAISSLAPDTQYF
TRBJ2-4 . TRBV27 . TGTGCCAGCAGACCCATTGGACCCAAAAACATTCAGTACTTC CASRPIGPKNIQYF
TRBJ2-5 . TRBV27 TRBD1 TGTGCCAGCAGTTTATACCCCGGGACAGCGAAGGGCCAAGAGACCCAGTACTTC CASSLYPGTAKGQETQYF
TRBJ2-5 . TRBV6-4 . TGTGCCATCCAGGGGCGCCAAGAGACCCAGTACTTC CAIQGRQETQYF
TRBJ1-2 . TRBV10-2 . TGCGCCAGCAGTGAGACCCAGGGTTACGGCTACACCTTC CASSETQGYGYTF
TRBJ2-5 many TRBV7-2 . TGTGCCAGCAGCCGATCGATCCAGGCCCAAGAGACCCAGTACTTC CASSRSIQAQETQYF
TRBJ1-2 few TRBV30 . TGTGCCTGGAGTGTACAGAGCCTCTATGGCTACACCTTC CAWSVQSLYGYTF
TRBJ2-1 . TRBV20-1 TRBD2 TGCAGTGGGACACCGGGACCAGCGGGAACTGAGCAGTTCTTC CSGTPGPAGTEQFF
TRBJ1-2 . TRBV20-1 . TGCAGTGTTAGAACCATGGATAGCTACACCTTC CSVRTMDSYTF
TRBJ2-6 . TRBV5-1 TRBD1 TGCGCCAGCAGCTCCGGGACAGTCCTCTCTGGGGCCAACGTCCTGACTTTC CASSSGTVLSGANVLTF
TRBJ2-7 . TRBV6-1 . TGTGCCAGCAGTGTTTATCCAGATTCCTACGAGCAGTACTTC CASSVYPDSYEQYF
TRBJ2-7 many TRBV11-2 TRBD2 TGTGCCAGCAGCCTTGGACTAGCGGTTTACGAGCAGTACTTC CASSLGLAVYEQYF
TRBJ2-3 . TRBV29-1 TRBD1 TGCAGCGTGGACAGGGGAGGCACAGATACGCAGTATTTT CSVDRGGTDTQYF
TRBJ1-5 many TRBV5-8 . TGTGCCAGCAACCGGGGGCAGGGAAATCAGCCCCAGCATTTT CASNRGQGNQPQHF